This T cell receptor (beta chain) was found in a study of tissue T cells after allogeneic stem cell transplantation. Broader study findings: Anatomically similar tissues had similar TCR repertoires within each patient.

To note about this clone: The antigen remains unidentified. The gene names given are mouse names. Read coverage stops 1 residue before the CDR3 terminus; the germline J gene supplies the remainder.

Time point indicated: mouse harvest day 7 after allogeneic transplant. Each mouse received 10^7 T-cell-depleted marrow cells plus 10^6 splenic CD5+ T cells by tail vein. Repertoires were generated with immunoSEQ multiplex PCR, while TCRdb's copy carries only in-frame clones and drops some. Found here are a few thousand clones, 40% to 60% of them singletons; the top ten hold 5.5%. Germline assignment: CDR1 SGHSA and CDR2 FRNQAP. Trimming took off 1 base at V and 3 bases at J, with 5 bases between the two ends. This CDR3 is 13 amino acids long. The chain has TRBV16 and TRBJ2-3; D possibly corresponds to TRBD2 (5 bases). Specimen: gut tissue. The origin of this receptor is a female BALB/c mouse given C57BL/6 T cells with graft-versus-host disease after an allogeneic hematopoietic cell transplant. The DNA read from the CDR3 is TGTGCAAGCAGCTTAGTGGGGGCAGAAACGCTGTAT. Translated, it gives CASSLVGAETLY. The complete CDR3 sequence is CASSLVGAETLYF.